This entry features one T cell receptor beta chain sequence. Its antigen target is currently unknown. Base qualities are not recorded, but no much larger clone differs from it by a single base. The data stem from a study of blood T cell repertoires in COVID-19 (dated by TCRdb to 2019 to 2021). In terms of the full investigation: Samples from collaborators originated in the United States, Italy and Spain and spanned both the acute and convalescent phases of COVID-19. The material from the prospective study consisted of cDNA or gDNA derived from T cells, B-cell-depleted T cells, or PBMCs. Subjects who had been exposed to COVID-19, were actively infected with it, or had recovered from it provided the deeply sampled blood TCRbeta repertoires that made up the dataset. A freely available public database, intended as a resource for researchers studying the immune response to SARS-CoV-2, is where the repertoires were released. Samples were obtained from the ongoing ImmuneRACE study (first 160 participants) and from roughly 1,300 subjects provided by 6 global collaborators. Sample metadata almost always included a de-identified subject ID, COVID-19 status, age in years and sex. Where HLA class I and class II types were available, the types were taken from metadata supplied by the sample provider, not from assay-based typing.

The germline V gene (reference sequence) specifies SGHKS as CDR1 and YYEKEE as CDR2. A distance of 13 bases separates the germline ends of V and J, which lose 4 bases and 3 bases respectively. Inclusive of the bounding cysteine and phenylalanine, the CDR3 is 15 residues long. Only the CDR3 region is kept as DNA, spanning 45 bases read in frame from base 1. General conclusions and limits of the study: How much clinical and demographic metadata was included differed by source and by participant, and the metadata was provided uncurated.

TCRbeta CDR3 regions were amplified from genomic DNA by means of the immunoSEQ Assay, a bias-controlled multiplex PCR. Per the source publication's procedure: The number of nucleated cells in each sample was estimated from the amplification of reference gene primers within the assay. To quantify the absolute abundance of each unique TCRbeta CDR3 rearrangement, sequence reads were collapsed and filtered. Productive Simpson clonality was computed per sample as the square root of Simpson's diversity index over productive rearrangements. TCRdb's version of the immuneACCESS table is confined to in-frame rearrangements and falls short of the full clone set. An unresolved V gene accounts for under half of the shortfall where checked; the remainder is of unknown origin. V and J calls and clone size come straight from that table; D and trimming were deduced from the DNA. For this sample there are 350,000 to 400,000 clones; 91% appear just once. The ten largest clones add up to around 0.94% of the sample.

In the prospective study, participants were roughly 18 to 100 years old, resided in under 30 geographic areas of the United States, and were enrolled through a virtual design. Cohort assignment in the prospective study relied on participant-reported clinical history from a screening survey and a study questionnaire. A participant counted as exposed if, within 2 weeks of entering the study, that participant had been in contact with someone who had a PCR-confirmed or clinician-diagnosed COVID-19 case. In the prospective study, whole blood, serum and a nasopharyngeal or oropharyngeal swab were collected from each participant by mobile phlebotomists. Participants in the prospective study had the option to provide additional blood draws and questionnaires over a 2-month period. Before DNA extraction, prospective study blood samples were shipped either frozen or at room temperature.

This receptor was identified in a woman in her thirties or forties who had been exposed to COVID-19. Sequencing was carried out using PBMCs or T cells enriched from blood (not recorded which). The V gene is TRBV5-5 and the J gene is TRBJ1-4; no D segment can be confidently identified. The sequenced DNA is TGTGCCAGCAGCCTTAACCTCATAGCTAATGAAAAACTGTTTTTT. This gives the protein CASSLNLIANEKLFF.